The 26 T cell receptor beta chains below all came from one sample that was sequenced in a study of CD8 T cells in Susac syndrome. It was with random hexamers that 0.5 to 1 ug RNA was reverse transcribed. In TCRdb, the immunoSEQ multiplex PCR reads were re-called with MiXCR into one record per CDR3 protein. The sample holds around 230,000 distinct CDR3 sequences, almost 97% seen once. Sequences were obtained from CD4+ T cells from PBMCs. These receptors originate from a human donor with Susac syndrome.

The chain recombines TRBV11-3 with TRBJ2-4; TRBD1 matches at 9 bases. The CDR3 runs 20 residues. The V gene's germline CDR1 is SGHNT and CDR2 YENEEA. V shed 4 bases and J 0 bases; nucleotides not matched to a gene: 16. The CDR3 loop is CASSSNPGQGLAVAKNIQYF. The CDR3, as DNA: TGTGCCAGCAGCTCGAACCCGGGACAGGGTCTAGCTGTAGCCAAAAACATTCAGTACTTC.

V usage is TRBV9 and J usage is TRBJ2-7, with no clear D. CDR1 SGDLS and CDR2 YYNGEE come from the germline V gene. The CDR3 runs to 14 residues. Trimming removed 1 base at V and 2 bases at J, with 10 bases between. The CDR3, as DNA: TGTGCCAGCAGCGTACTTGGGGAAGCCTACGAGCAGTACTTC. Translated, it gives CASSVLGEAYEQYF.

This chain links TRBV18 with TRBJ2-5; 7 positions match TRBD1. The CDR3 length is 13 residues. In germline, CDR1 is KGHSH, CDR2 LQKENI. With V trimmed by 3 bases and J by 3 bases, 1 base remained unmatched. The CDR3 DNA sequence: TGTGCCAGCTCACCGCAGGGGGAAGAGACCCAGTACTTC. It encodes CASSPQGEETQYF.

CDR3 residues: CSARDRGDYGYTF. The CDR3 coding sequence is TGCAGCGCCCGGGACAGGGGGGACTATGGCTACACCTTC. This chain uses TRBV29-1 with TRBJ1-2; TRBD1 matches at 11 bases. V was pared by 7 bases and J by 3 bases, with 4 bases of the junction left unmatched. Germline CDR1 is SQVTM and CDR2 is ANQGSEA. There are 13 residues in the CDR3.

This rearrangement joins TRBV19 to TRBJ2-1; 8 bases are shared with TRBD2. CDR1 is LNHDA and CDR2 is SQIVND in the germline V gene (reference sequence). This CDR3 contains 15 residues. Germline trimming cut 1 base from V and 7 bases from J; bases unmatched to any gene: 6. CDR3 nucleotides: TGTGCCAGTAGTATAGGTAGCGGGACCCGAAATGAGCAGTTCTTC. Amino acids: CASSIGSGTRNEQFF.

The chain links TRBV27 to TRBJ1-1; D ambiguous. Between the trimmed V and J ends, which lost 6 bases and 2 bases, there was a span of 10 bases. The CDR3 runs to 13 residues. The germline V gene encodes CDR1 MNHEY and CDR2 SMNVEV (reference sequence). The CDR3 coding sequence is TGTGCCAGCAGCGCCGTGGGAAACACTGAAGCTTTCTTT. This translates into CASSAVGNTEAFF.

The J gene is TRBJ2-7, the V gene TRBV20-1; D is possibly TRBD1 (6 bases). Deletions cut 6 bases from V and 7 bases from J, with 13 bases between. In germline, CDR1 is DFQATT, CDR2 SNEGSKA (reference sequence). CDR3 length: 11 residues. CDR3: CSARRQDEQYF. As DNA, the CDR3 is TGCAGTGCCCGAAGACAGGATGAGCAGTACTTC.

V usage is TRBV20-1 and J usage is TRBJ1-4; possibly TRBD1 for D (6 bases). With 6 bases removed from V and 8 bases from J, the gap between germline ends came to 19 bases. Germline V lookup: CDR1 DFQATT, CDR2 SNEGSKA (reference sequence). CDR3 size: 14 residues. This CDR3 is CSAERDTSSEKLFF. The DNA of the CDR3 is TGCAGTGCCGAACGGGACACTTCCTCGGAAAAACTGTTTTTT.

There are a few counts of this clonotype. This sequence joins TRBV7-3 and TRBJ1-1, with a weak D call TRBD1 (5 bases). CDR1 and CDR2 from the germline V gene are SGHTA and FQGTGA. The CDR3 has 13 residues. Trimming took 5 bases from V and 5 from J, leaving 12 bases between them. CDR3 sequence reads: CASSTGWGTEAFF. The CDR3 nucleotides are TGTGCCAGCAGCACCGGTTGGGGGACTGAAGCTTTCTTT.

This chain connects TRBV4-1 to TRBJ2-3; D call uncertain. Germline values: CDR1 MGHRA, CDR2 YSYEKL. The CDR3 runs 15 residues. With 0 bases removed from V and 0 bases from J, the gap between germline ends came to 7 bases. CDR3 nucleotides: TGCGCCAGCAGCCAAGACCCCTATAGCACAGATACGCAGTATTTT. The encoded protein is CASSQDPYSTDTQYF.

The CDR3 DNA sequence: TGCAGTGCTAGTCAGGGCCAGGGGATTGGGCAGCCCCAGCATTTT. It translates to CSASQGQGIGQPQHF. The chain employs TRBV20-1 and TRBJ1-5; maybe TRBD1 (6 bases). Germline V CDR1 and CDR2: DFQATT, SNEGSKA (reference sequence). Trimming shortened V by 3 bases and J by 7 bases, and 19 bases separated the two germline ends. This CDR3 contains 15 residues.

The CDR3 reads CASRKDRDTEAFF. CDR3 DNA: TGTGCCAGCAGGAAAGACAGGGACACTGAAGCTTTCTTT. This chain joins TRBV12-3 or TRBV12-4 and TRBJ1-1; 7 bases match TRBD1. This CDR3 is 13 amino acids long. Unmatched junction bases numbered 4, after V lost 6 bases and J lost 3 bases.

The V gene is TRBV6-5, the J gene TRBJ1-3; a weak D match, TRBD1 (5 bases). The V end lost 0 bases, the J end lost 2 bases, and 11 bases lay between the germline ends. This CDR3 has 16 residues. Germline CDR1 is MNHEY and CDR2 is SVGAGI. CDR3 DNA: TGTGCCAGCAGTTACTCGGAGGGGAGGGCTGGAAACACCATATATTTT. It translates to CASSYSEGRAGNTIYF.

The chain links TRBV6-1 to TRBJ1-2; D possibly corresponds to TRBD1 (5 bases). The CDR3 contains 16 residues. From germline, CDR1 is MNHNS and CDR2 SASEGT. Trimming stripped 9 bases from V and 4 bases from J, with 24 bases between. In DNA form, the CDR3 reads TGTGCCAGTACAAAAGCGGGGCAGGGAGCTCCCTATGGCTACACCTTC. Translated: CASTKAGQGAPYGYTF.

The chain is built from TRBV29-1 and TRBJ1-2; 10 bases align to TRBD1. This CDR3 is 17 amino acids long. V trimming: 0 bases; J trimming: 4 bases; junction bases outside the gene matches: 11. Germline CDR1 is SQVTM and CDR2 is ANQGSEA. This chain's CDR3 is CSVEDLPDRGRPYGYTF. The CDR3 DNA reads TGCAGCGTTGAAGATCTCCCCGACAGGGGGCGCCCCTATGGCTACACCTTC.

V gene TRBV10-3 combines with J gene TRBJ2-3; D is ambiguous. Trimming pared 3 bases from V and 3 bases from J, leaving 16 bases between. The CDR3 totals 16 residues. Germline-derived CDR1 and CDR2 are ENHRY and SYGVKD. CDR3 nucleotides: TGTGCCATCAGTGAAGGCGCAGGCTACGGAACAGATACGCAGTATTTT. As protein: CAISEGAGYGTDTQYF.

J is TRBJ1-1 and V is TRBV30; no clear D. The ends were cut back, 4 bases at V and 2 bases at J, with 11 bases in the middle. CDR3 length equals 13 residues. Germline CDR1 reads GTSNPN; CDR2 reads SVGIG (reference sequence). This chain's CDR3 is CAWMQLINTEAFF. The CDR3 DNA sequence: TGTGCCTGGATGCAGCTAATTAACACTGAAGCTTTCTTT.

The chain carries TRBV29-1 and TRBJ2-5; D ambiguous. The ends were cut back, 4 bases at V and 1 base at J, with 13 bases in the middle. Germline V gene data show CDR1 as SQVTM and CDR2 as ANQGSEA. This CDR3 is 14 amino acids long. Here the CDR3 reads CSVVVSRAQETQYF. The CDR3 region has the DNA TGCAGCGTTGTTGTTAGCAGAGCCCAAGAGACCCAGTACTTC. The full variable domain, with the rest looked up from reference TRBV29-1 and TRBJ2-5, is SAVISQKPSRDICQRGTSLTIQCQVDSQVTMMFWYRQQPGQSLTLIATANQGSEATYESGFVIDKFPISRPNLTFSTLTVSNMSPEDSSIYLCSVVVSRAQETQYFGPGTRLLVL.

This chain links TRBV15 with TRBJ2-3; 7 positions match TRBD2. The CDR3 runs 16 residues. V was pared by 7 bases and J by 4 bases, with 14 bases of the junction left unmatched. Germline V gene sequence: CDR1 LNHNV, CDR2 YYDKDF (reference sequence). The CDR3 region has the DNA TGTGCCACCACAGAGTCACTAGCGACACAATCAGATACGCAGTATTTT. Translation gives CATTESLATQSDTQYF.

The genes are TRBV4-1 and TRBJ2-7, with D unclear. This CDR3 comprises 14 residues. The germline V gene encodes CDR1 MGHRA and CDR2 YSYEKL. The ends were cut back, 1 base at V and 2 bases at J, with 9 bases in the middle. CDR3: CASSQGKGTYEQYF. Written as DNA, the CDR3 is TGCGCCAGCAGCCAAGGGAAGGGTACCTACGAGCAGTACTTC.

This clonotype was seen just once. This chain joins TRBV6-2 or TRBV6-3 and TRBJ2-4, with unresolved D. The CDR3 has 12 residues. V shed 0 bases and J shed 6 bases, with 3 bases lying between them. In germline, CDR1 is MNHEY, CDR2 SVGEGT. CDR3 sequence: CASSYSLNIQYF. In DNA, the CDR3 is TGTGCCAGCAGTTACTCTCTAAACATTCAGTACTTC.

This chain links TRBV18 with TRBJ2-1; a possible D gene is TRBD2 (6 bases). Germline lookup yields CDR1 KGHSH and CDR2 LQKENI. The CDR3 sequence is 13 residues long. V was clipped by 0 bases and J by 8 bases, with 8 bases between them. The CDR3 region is CASSPPGGDEQFF. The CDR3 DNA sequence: TGTGCCAGCTCACCACCCGGAGGGGATGAGCAGTTCTTC.

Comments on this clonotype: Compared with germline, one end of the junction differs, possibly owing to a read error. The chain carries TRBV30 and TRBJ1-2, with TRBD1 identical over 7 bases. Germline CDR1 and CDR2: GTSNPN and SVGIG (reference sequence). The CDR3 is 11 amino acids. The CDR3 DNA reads TGTGCCTGGTCCAACAGGGGCCCACTGGACTTC. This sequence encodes CAWSNRGPLDF. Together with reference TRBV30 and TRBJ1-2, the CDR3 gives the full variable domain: SQTIHQWPATLVQPVGSPLSLECTVEGTSNPNLYWYRQAAGRGLQLLFYSVGIGQISSEVPQNLSASRPQDRQFILSSKKLLLSDSGFYLCAWSNRGPLDFGSGTRLTVV.

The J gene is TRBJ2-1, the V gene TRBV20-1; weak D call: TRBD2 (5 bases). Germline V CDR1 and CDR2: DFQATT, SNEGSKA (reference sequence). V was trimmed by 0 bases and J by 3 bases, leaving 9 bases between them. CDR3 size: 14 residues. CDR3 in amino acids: CSARDSRGYNEQFF. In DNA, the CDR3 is TGCAGTGCTAGAGACTCTCGGGGCTACAATGAGCAGTTCTTC.

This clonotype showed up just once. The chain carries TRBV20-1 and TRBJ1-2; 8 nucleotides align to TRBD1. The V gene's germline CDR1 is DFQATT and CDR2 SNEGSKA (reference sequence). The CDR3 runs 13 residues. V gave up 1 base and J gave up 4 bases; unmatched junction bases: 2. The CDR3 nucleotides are TGCAGTGCTAGAGTTGGACAGGGCTATGGCTACACCTTC. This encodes CSARVGQGYGYTF.

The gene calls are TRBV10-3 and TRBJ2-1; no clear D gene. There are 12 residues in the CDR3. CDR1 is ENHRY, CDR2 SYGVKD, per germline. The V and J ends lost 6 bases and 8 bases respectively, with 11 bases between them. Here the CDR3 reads CAISRRIDEQFF. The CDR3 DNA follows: TGTGCCATCAGCCGAAGAATAGATGAGCAGTTCTTC.